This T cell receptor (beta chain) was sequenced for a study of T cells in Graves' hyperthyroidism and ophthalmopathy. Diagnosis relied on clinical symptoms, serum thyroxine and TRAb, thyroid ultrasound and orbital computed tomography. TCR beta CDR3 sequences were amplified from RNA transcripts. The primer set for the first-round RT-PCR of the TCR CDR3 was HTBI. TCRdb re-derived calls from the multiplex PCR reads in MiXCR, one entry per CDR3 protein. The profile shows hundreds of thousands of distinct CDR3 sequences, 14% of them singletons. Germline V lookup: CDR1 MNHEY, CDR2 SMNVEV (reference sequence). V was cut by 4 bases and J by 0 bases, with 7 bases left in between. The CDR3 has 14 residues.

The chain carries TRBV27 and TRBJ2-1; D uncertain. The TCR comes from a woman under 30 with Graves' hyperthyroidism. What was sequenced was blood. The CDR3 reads CASSSRASYNEQFF. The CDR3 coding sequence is TGTGCCAGCAGTTCCAGAGCCTCCTACAATGAGCAGTTCTTC.